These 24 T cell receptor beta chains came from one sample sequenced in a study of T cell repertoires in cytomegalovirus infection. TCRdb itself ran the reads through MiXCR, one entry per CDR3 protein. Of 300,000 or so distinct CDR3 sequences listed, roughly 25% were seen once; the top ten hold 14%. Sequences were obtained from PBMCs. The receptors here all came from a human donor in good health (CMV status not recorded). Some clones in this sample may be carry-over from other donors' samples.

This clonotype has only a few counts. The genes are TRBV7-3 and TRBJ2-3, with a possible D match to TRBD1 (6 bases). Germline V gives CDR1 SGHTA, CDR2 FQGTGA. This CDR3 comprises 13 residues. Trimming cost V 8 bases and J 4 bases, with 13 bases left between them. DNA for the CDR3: TGTGCCAGCGGACAGATGGGCGCAGATACGCAGTATTTT. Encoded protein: CASGQMGADTQYF.

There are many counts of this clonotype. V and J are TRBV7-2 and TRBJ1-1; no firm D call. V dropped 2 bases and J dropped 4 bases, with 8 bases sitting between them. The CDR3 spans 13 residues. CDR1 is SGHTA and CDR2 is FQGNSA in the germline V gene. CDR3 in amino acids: CASSLMTFTEAFF. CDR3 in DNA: TGTGCCAGCAGCTTAATGACGTTCACTGAAGCTTTCTTT.

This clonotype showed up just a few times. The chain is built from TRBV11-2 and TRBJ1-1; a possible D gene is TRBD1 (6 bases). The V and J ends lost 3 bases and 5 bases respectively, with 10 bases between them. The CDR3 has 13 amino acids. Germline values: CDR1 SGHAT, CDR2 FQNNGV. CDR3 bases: TGTGCCAGCAGCTTGCAGGGGCTTACTGAAGCTTTCTTT. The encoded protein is CASSLQGLTEAFF.

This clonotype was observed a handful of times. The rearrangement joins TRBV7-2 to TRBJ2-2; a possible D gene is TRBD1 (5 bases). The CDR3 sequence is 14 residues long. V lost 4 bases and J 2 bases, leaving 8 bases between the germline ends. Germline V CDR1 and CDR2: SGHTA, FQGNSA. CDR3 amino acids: CASSYDRNTGELFF. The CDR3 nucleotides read TGTGCCAGCAGCTACGACAGAAACACCGGGGAGCTGTTTTTT. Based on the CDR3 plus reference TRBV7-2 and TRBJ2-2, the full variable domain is GAGVSQSPSNKVTEKGKDVELRCDPISGHTALYWYRQSLGQGLEFLIYFQGNSAPDKSGLPSDRFSAERTGGSVSTLTIQRTQQEDSAVYLCASSYDRNTGELFFGEGSRLTVL.

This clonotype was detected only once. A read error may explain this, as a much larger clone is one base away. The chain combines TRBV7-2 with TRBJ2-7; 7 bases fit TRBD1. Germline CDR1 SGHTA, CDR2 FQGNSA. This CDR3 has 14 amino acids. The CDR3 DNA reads TGTGCCAGCAGCCCTACAGGGGCCTCCTACGGGCAGTACTTC. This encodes CASSPTGASYGQYF.

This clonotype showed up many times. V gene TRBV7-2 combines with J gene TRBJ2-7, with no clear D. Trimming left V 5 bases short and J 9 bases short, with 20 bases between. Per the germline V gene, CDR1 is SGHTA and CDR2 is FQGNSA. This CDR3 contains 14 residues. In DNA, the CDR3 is TGTGCCAGCAGCCAACTGCGAGCCGGTATTGGGCAGTACTTC. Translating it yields CASSQLRAGIGQYF. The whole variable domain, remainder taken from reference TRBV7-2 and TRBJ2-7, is GAGVSQSPSNKVTEKGKDVELRCDPISGHTALYWYRQSLGQGLEFLIYFQGNSAPDKSGLPSDRFSAERTGGSVSTLTIQRTQQEDSAVYLCASSQLRAGIGQYFGPGTRLTVT.

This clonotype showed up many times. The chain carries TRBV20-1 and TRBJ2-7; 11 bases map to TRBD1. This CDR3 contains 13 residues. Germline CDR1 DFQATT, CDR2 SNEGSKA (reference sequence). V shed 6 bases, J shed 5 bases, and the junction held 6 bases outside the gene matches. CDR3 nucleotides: TGCAGTGCCCCGGACAGGGGGCTTAACGAGCAGTACTTC. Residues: CSAPDRGLNEQYF.

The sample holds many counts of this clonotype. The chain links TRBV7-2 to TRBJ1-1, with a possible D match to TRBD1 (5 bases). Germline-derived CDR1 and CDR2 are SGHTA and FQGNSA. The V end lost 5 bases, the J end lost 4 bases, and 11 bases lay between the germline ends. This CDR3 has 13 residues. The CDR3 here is CASSATGVTEAFF. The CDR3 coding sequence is TGTGCCAGCAGCGCCACAGGAGTCACTGAAGCTTTCTTT. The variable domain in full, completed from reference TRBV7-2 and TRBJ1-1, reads GAGVSQSPSNKVTEKGKDVELRCDPISGHTALYWYRQSLGQGLEFLIYFQGNSAPDKSGLPSDRFSAERTGGSVSTLTIQRTQQEDSAVYLCASSATGVTEAFFGQGTRLTVV.

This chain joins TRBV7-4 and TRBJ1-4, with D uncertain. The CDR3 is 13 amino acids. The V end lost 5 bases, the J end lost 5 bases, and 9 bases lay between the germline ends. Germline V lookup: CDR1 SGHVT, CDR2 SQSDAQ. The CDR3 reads CASSVGENEKLFF. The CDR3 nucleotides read TGTGCCAGCAGCGTGGGAGAAAATGAAAAACTGTTTTTT.

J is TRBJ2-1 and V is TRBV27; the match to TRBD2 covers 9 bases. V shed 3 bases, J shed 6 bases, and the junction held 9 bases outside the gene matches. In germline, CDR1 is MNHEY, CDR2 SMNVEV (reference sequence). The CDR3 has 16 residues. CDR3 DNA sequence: TGTGCCAGCAGTTTCCTACGTAGCGGGAGTGGCAATGAGCAGTTCTTC. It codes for CASSFLRSGSGNEQFF.

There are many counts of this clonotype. In DNA form, the CDR3 reads TGTGCCAGCAGCTTCGATCGGGGGCAACAAGAGACCCAGTACTTC. It translates to CASSFDRGQQETQYF. V is TRBV7-2 and J is TRBJ2-5; perhaps D is TRBD1 or TRBD2 (6 bases each). Between the trimmed V and J ends, which lost 3 bases and 2 bases, there was a span of 13 bases. The CDR3 sequence is 15 residues long. Germline CDR1 and CDR2: SGHTA and FQGNSA.

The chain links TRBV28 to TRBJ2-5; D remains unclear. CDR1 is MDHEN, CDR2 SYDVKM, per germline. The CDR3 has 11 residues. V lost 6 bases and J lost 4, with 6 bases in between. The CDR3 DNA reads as TGTGCCAGCAGAGCAGGAGAGACCCAGTACTTC. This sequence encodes CASRAGETQYF.

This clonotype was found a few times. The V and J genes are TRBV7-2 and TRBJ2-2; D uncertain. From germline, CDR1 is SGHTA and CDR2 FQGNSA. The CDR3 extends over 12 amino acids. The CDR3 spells CATWTDTGELFF. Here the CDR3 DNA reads TGTGCTACATGGACGGACACCGGGGAGCTGTTTTTT.

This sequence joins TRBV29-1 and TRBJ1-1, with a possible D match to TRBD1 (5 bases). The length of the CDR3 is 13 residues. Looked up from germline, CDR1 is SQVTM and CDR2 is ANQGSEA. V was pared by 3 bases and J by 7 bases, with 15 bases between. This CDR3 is CSVDRGVVGEAFF. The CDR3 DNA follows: TGCAGCGTTGATCGGGGGGTGGTAGGTGAAGCTTTCTTT.

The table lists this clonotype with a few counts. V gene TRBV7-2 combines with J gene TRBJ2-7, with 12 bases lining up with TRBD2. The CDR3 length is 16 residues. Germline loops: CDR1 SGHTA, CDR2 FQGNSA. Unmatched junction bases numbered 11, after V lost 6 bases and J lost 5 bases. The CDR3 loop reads CASRFSPSGRANEQYF. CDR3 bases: TGTGCCAGCAGATTCTCCCCTAGCGGGAGGGCAAACGAGCAGTACTTC.

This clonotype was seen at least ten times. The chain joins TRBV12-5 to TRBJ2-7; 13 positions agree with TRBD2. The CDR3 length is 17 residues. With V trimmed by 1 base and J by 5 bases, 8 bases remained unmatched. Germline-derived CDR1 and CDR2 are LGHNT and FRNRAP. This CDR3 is CASGLDPGLAGSHEQYF. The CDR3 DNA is TGTGCTAGTGGTTTGGACCCGGGACTAGCGGGAAGCCACGAGCAGTACTTC.

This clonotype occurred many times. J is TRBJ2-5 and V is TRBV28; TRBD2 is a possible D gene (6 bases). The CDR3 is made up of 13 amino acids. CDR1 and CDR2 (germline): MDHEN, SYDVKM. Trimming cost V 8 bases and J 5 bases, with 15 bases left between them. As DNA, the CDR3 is TGTGCCAGCCGCCTGGGGGGTTCGGAGACCCAGTACTTC. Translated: CASRLGGSETQYF. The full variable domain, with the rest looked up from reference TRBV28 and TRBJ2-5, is DVKVTQSSRYLVKRTGEKVFLECVQDMDHENMFWYRQDPGLGLRLIYFSYDVKMKEKGDIPEGYSVSREKKERFSLILESASTNQTSMYLCASRLGGSETQYFGPGTRLLVL.

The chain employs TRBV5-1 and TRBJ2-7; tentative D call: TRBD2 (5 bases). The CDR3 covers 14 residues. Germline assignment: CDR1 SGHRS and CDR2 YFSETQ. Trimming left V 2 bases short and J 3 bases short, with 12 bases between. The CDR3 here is CASSLDSGYYEQYF. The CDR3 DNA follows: TGCGCCAGCAGCTTAGATTCGGGGTACTACGAGCAGTACTTC. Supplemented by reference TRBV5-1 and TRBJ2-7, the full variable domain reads KAGVTQTPRYLIKTRGQQVTLSCSPISGHRSVSWYQQTPGQGLQFLFEYFSETQRNKGNFPGRFSGRQFSNSRSEMNVSTLELGDSALYLCASSLDSGYYEQYFGPGTRLTVT.

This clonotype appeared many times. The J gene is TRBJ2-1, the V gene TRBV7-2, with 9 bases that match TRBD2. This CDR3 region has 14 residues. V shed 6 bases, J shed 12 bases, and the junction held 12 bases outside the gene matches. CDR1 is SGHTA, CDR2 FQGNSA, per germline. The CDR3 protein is CASRSPLAGLRQFF. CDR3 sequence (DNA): TGTGCCAGCAGGTCACCCCTAGCGGGGTTGCGGCAGTTCTTC.

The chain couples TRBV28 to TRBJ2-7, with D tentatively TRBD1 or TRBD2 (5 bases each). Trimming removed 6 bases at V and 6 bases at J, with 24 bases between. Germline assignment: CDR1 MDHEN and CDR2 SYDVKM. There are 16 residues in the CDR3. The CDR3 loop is CASRYAPGRPFGEQYF. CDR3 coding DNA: TGTGCCAGCAGATACGCCCCGGGACGGCCGTTCGGCGAGCAGTACTTC.

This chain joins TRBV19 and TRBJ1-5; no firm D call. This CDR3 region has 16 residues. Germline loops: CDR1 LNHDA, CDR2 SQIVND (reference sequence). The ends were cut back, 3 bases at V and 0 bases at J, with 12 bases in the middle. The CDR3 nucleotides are TGTGCCAGTAGTATCTCCGGCGCCTATAGCAATCAGCCCCAGCATTTT. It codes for CASSISGAYSNQPQHF.

CDR3 protein: CASSSRVGLNTEAFF. DNA of the CDR3: TGCGCCAGCAGTTCCAGGGTAGGACTGAACACTGAAGCTTTCTTT. The chain has TRBV10-1 and TRBJ1-1, with D maybe TRBD1 (5 bases). There are 15 residues in the CDR3. The germline V gene has CDR1 WNHNN and CDR2 SYGVQD (reference sequence). The V end was cut by 5 bases, the J end by 0 bases, with 13 bases between.

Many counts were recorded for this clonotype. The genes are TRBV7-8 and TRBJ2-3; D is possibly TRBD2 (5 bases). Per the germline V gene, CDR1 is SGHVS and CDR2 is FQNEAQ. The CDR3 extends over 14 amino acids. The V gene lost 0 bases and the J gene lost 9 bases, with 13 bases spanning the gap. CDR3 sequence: CASSLAWVGETQYF. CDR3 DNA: TGTGCCAGCAGCTTAGCATGGGTTGGGGAGACGCAGTATTTT. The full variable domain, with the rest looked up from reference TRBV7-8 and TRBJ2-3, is GAGVSQSPRYKVAKRGQDVALRCDPISGHVSLFWYQQALGQGPEFLTYFQNEAQLDKSGLPSDRFFAERPEGSVSTLKIQRTQQEDSAVYLCASSLAWVGETQYFGPGTRLTVL.

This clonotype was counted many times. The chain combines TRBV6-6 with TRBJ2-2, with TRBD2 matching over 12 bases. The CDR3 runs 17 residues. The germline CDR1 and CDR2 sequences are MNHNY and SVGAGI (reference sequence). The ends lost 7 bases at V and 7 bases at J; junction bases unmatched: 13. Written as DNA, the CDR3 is TGTGCCAGCACCAGGGGTTCTAGCGGGAGGGTTAGCGGGGAGCTGTTTTTT. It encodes CASTRGSSGRVSGELFF.